The rows below give T cell receptor beta chains drawn from one sample of a study of blood T cell repertoires in COVID-19. Clones were read by immunoSEQ multiplex PCR, and TCRdb kept only the in-frame ones, dropping some. The sample has some 300,000 clones, about 88% seen once. Sequenced: PBMCs or T cells enriched from blood (not recorded which). Receptor source: a woman aged 25 to 39 who had recovered from COVID-19. Each CDR3 is given with its conserved first and last residue. A D gene is named only where the DNA matches it firmly. The size entry is marked missing in some rows and otherwise reads once, few, many or a size class.

v_gene	abundance	d_gene	j_gene	CDR3nt	CDR3aa
TRBV28	few	.	TRBJ2-5	TGTGCCAGCAGTTTGGCAGGGAAGGGTCAAGAGACCCAGTACTTC	CASSLAGKGQETQYF
TRBV7-2	.	TRBD1	TRBJ2-4	TGTGCCAGCAGCTTACCAGGGGACAGTCGACTATACTTC	CASSLPGDSRLYF
TRBV5-8	once	TRBD1	TRBJ2-7	TGTGCCAGCAGCTCCGGGACAGGGTGGTCCTACGAGCAGTACTTC	CASSSGTGWSYEQYF
TRBV10-3	.	TRBD1	TRBJ2-3	TGTGCCATCAGTGAGTCGGGACAGGGAAGCACAGATACGCAGTATTTT	CAISESGQGSTDTQYF
TRBV5-1	once	TRBD2	TRBJ2-1	TGCGCCAGCAGCTTGGATCCAGCGGGGGGACCATCCTACAATGAGCAGTTCTTC	CASSLDPAGGPSYNEQFF
TRBV28	.	.	TRBJ1-1	TGTGCCAGCAGTTTCGGTGGGCAGGGGTTCCCTGAAGCTTTCTTT	CASSFGGQGFPEAFF
TRBV18	.	TRBD1	TRBJ1-1	TGTGCCAGCTCACCAATAGGGGACAGGGGAGCTGAAGCTTTCTTT	CASSPIGDRGAEAFF
TRBV3-1/TRBV3-2	.	.	TRBJ1-1	TGTGCCAGCAGGCTGGGGGCGAACACTGAAGCTTTCTTT	CASRLGANTEAFF
TRBV9	.	.	TRBJ1-2	TGTGCCAGCAGCGTAGGGGTCACAGGGTCCTATGGCTACACCTTC	CASSVGVTGSYGYTF
TRBV2	few	.	TRBJ1-2	TGTGCCAGCAGTTATCACAGGGGCTACACCTTC	CASSYHRGYTF
TRBV5-4	.	.	TRBJ1-3	TGTGCCAGCAGCCTTTTAGACTCTGGAAACACCATATATTTT	CASSLLDSGNTIYF
TRBV6-5	.	TRBD1	TRBJ2-7	TGTGCCAGCAGTAATGGCAGGGGGTGGGACGAGCAGTACTTC	CASSNGRGWDEQYF
TRBV6-4	.	TRBD1	TRBJ2-3	TGTGCCAGCAGTGTACGGGGGATGAGACAGGGGAAAACAGATACGCAGTATTTT	CASSVRGMRQGKTDTQYF
TRBV6-2/TRBV6-3	.	.	TRBJ1-4	TGTGCCAGCAGTTTGGGGACTGCGGGGGAGCGGATTAATGAAAAACTGTTTTTT	CASSLGTAGERINEKLFF
TRBV11-2	.	TRBD1	TRBJ2-2	TGTGCCAGCAGCTTAACAGGGGGTGACGGGGAGCTGTTTTTT	CASSLTGGDGELFF
TRBV24-1	.	.	TRBJ1-3	TGTGCCACCAGTGATCCCAGGTCGGCAGGGGAAGATAAGATATATTTT	CATSDPRSAGEDKIYF
TRBV10-2	.	TRBD2	TRBJ2-3	TGCGCCAGCAGTGCCGGTTTCTGGGGGGGGGTCGCAGATACGCAGTATTTT	CASSAGFWGGVADTQYF
TRBV6-5	.	.	TRBJ1-6	TGTGCCAGCAGGTCGGCCAGACAATATTCACCCCTCCACTTT	CASRSARQYSPLHF
TRBV2	.	.	TRBJ1-4	TGTGCCAGCAGTGCTATCGGGGGAGTTAATGAAAAACTGTTTTTT	CASSAIGGVNEKLFF
TRBV4-1	.	TRBD2	TRBJ2-3	TGCGCCAGCAGCTCGCAGGCTCGGGGGGGCACAGATACGCAGTATTTT	CASSSQARGGTDTQYF
TRBV5-1	.	TRBD1	TRBJ1-4	TGCGCCAGCAGCCAGGGGACAGGCCGGTGGGAAAAACTGTTTTTT	CASSQGTGRWEKLFF
TRBV7-8	.	TRBD2	TRBJ2-1	TGTGCCAGCAGCCGGTCGCCCGGGGAGGGCAATGAGCAGTTCTTC	CASSRSPGEGNEQFF
TRBV19	.	.	TRBJ1-1	TGTGCCAGACCGGGTACCTACACTGAAGCTTTCTTT	CARPGTYTEAFF
TRBV14	.	.	TRBJ2-3	TGTGCCAGCAGCAGCTTCGGCACAGATACGCAGTATTTT	CASSSFGTDTQYF
TRBV29-1	.	TRBD2	TRBJ2-5	TGCAGCGTTGTGAGCGGGGGAACGCAGACCCAGTACTTC	CSVVSGGTQTQYF
TRBV30	.	.	TRBJ1-1	TGTGCCTGGAGGAGGAGGGCGGAACAGAACACTGAAGCTTTCTTT	CAWRRRAEQNTEAFF
TRBV5-5	.	TRBD2	TRBJ2-3	TGTGCCAGCAGCTTGGACTCAGCGGGGGCGACACCCTATACGCAGTATTTT	CASSLDSAGATPYTQYF
TRBV29-1	.	.	TRBJ1-1	TGCAGCGTTGGAGACGGGATCACTGAAGCTTTCTTT	CSVGDGITEAFF
TRBV28	.	.	TRBJ1-2	TGTGCCAGCAGTCCCGGAGGAGGGGCCGGTGGCTACACCTTC	CASSPGGGAGGYTF
TRBV23-1	.	.	TRBJ1-6	TGCGCCAGCAGTCAATCGTCGACAGAGGATAATTCACCCCTCCACTTT	CASSQSSTEDNSPLHF
TRBV25-1	.	TRBD1	TRBJ1-6	TGTGCCAGCAGTGAATCCGGGGACAGGGGAAGGGGTTCACCCCTCCACTTT	CASSESGDRGRGSPLHF
TRBV30	once	.	TRBJ1-5	TGTGCCTGGGCAGCAGGGGGCAATCAGCCCCAGCATTTT	CAWAAGGNQPQHF
TRBV12-5	.	TRBD2	TRBJ2-2	TGTGCTAGTGGTACCGTGGGACTAGCGGGGGGTTCGAACACCGGGGAGCTGTTTTTT	CASGTVGLAGGSNTGELFF
TRBV6-5	.	TRBD1	TRBJ1-5	TGTGCCAGCGCCACAGGGGGCAGCGGCAATCAGCCCCAGCATTTT	CASATGGSGNQPQHF
TRBV9	.	TRBD2	TRBJ2-1	TGTGCCAGCAGCGTAGCTGGCGGGGGGCCCCCCAGCTCCTACAATGAGCAGTTCTTC	CASSVAGGGPPSSYNEQFF
TRBV7-9	once	TRBD1	TRBJ1-1	TGTGCCAGCAGCTTAACCCTCGGACAGGGTAGACCTGAAGCTTTCTTT	CASSLTLGQGRPEAFF
TRBV4-3	.	.	TRBJ1-2	TGCGCCAGCAGCCAAGTCCCAGGGGGCTACACCTTC	CASSQVPGGYTF
TRBV19	.	TRBD1	TRBJ1-1	TGTGCCAGTAGTATCTTACCGGGACAGGGAAACACTGAAGCTTTCTTT	CASSILPGQGNTEAFF
TRBV7-2	.	TRBD1	TRBJ1-5	TGTGCCAGCAGCTATAGTACAGGGGTTCAGCCCCAGCATTTT	CASSYSTGVQPQHF
TRBV20-1	few	.	TRBJ2-7	TGCAGTGCTAGTATGGTGGTTATCAGTCTGCAGTACTTC	CSASMVVISLQYF
TRBV19	.	TRBD1	TRBJ1-4	TGTGCCAGTAGTATCGACAGGGCGGGGACTAATGAAAAACTGTTTTTT	CASSIDRAGTNEKLFF
TRBV7-8	.	TRBD2	TRBJ2-2	TGTGCCAGCAGCTTAGGGCTAGCGGGATCCACCGGGGAGCTGTTTTTT	CASSLGLAGSTGELFF
TRBV3-1/TRBV3-2	once	TRBD1	TRBJ2-7	TGTGCCAGCAGCCAAGACCCCGGGACAGGGCGCTACGAGCAGTACTTC	CASSQDPGTGRYEQYF
TRBV3-1/TRBV3-2	few	.	TRBJ1-3	TGTGCCAGCAGCCAAAGAGGGTGGCCAGCCCCTGGAAACACCATATATTTT	CASSQRGWPAPGNTIYF
TRBV30	.	TRBD2	TRBJ2-3	TGTGCCTGGAGTGTGGAACTAGCGGGGCCGTTGGGTACGCAGTATTTT	CAWSVELAGPLGTQYF
TRBV6-6	.	TRBD1	TRBJ1-3	TGTGCCAGCAGTTACGACAGGGCCGGAAACACCATATATTTT	CASSYDRAGNTIYF
TRBV29-1	.	.	TRBJ1-4	TGCAGCGGTCTTTATGAAAAACTGTTTTTT	CSGLYEKLFF
TRBV11-2	.	TRBD2	TRBJ2-5	TGTGCCAGCAGCTTGAGTCGGAGCGGGGGGGCTTGGACCCAGTACTTC	CASSLSRSGGAWTQYF
TRBV6-2/TRBV6-3	few	TRBD1	TRBJ1-1	TGTGCCAGCAGTTATCCTCCCGGACAGGGCAACACTGAAGCTTTCTTT	CASSYPPGQGNTEAFF
TRBV5-1	once	TRBD2	TRBJ2-1	TGCGCCAGCAGCTCTACTAGCGCGTCCGATGAGCAGTTCTTC	CASSSTSASDEQFF
TRBV29-1	.	.	TRBJ2-3	TGCAGCGTTGAAGAGCCAGGGTTGGGCACAGATACGCAGTATTTT	CSVEEPGLGTDTQYF
TRBV11-2	few	.	TRBJ1-6	TGTGCCAGCAGCAAACCTTCAAACAGGGAACTCCACTTT	CASSKPSNRELHF